This T cell receptor beta chain is drawn from a study of beta chain features in type 1 diabetes. Study-wide results and caveats: TCRB CDR3s were moderately but significantly shorter in Type 1 diabetes patients in all four CD4+ subsets. A pattern of fewer insertions and more deletions at VDJ junctions was seen in type 1 diabetes patients. Since sequencing was performed on cDNA, cells with high TCR expression could be over-represented. Any PCR bias toward short templates would affect both groups alike.

Investigators reverse transcribed all isolated RNA, so they sequenced expressed TCRB transcripts. The assay was immunoSEQ multiplex PCR, and TCRdb's table has in-frame clones only and misses some. The table includes about 47,000 clones, approximately 44% detected once. Per germline, CDR1 SNHLY and CDR2 FYNNEI. The V end lost 4 bases, the J end lost 6 bases, and 16 bases lay between the germline ends. The CDR3 runs 14 residues. In the case of this clone: Antigen specificity is unknown.

The rearrangement joins TRBV2 to TRBJ2-7; TRBD1 might be the D (6 bases). The source of this sequence is a man aged 25-40 years with type 1 diabetes. The sample comprised stem cell memory CD4+ T cells from blood. The CDR3 DNA reads as TGTGCCAGCAGTGCCCAAGGTTCAGGGGTCGAGCAGTACTTC. Translation: CASSAQGSGVEQYF.